This T cell receptor (beta chain) was sequenced during a study of CD8+CD57+ T cells in acquired aplastic anemia (dated by TCRdb to about 2018). Concerning the study at large: On average, sorted CD4+ and CD8+ cells yielded 3.2 ug of extracted DNA, with a range of roughly 0.18 to 30 ug. CD8+CD57+ expansion was defined as frequency above the mean frequency observed in healthy subjects. The paper as a whole reports these results and caveats: Twenty-nine CD8+ CDR3 sequences were shared between patients and controls but appeared highly expressed in patients and within their immunodominant clones. No significant difference in CD8+ Simpson's diversity was found between patients and healthy controls (P=0.060).

TCR beta VDJ combination and CDR3 sequence profiling used genomic DNA as the template. TCR repertoire sequencing was run on an Illumina HiSeq 2000. The authors processed their data as follows. Repertoire assessment relied on Simpson's diversity index, CDR3 size and DJ length profiles, and TRBV/TRBJ rearrangement plots. The most abundant DNA sequence in the deep sequencing data was taken as the immunodominant clone. CDR3 amino acid sequences were screened for sharing across subjects and compared with published repertoires and the VDJdb database. Clones were called with MiXCR by TCRdb after fastp trimmed the public reads at Q25, and only in-frame beta chains were retained. Duplicate CDR3 protein sequences are folded into a single record with the most common DNA and genes. V and J calls and clone size were set by TCRdb, not the authors. Within this sample are hundreds of thousands of distinct CDR3 sequences, with under 40% of them counted one time only. Of the sample, 0.82% is held by the ten largest clones.

A word on this clonotype: Its antigen target is currently unknown. No base quality values were provided; no much bigger clone lies one nucleotide off.

Flow cytometry had shown CD8+CD57+ cell expansion in the patients selected for sequencing. All patients had severe acquired aplastic anemia diagnosed by International Study of Aplastic Anemia and Agranulocytosis and Camitta criteria. At the time blood was sampled, none of the patients had received any therapy. The study deep-sequenced TCR repertoires of sorted CD4+ and CD8+ blood T cells from severe aplastic anemia patients and healthy subjects. In the USA, patient enrollment took place under clinicaltrials.gov protocols 00001620, 01623167, 00001397, 00071045, 00081523 and 00961064. Ficoll-Paque density gradient centrifugation was used to isolate peripheral blood mononuclear cells. Before DNA extraction, CD4+ and CD8+ T cells were sorted by FACS or by magnetic beads. The CDR3 spans 15 residues, from the cysteine through the phenylalanine. The DNA shown is the 45-base CDR3, in frame from base 1. The germline V end is reduced by 2 bases and the J end by 8 bases; junction bases left unmatched: 6. Taken from the germline V gene, the CDR1 and CDR2 loops are MNHEY and SVGEGT.

The receptor was isolated from a human donor with aplastic anemia. The rearrangement combines TRBV6-2 or TRBV6-3 with TRBJ2-3; the central 11 bases match TRBD2. The sample comprised sorted CD4+, CD8+, or CD8+CD57+ T cells (not recorded which) from PBMCs. The DNA sequence is given as TGTGCCAGCAGTTACGGTCTAGCGGGGGGTCCTACGCAGTATTTT. Translated, it gives CASSYGLAGGPTQYF.